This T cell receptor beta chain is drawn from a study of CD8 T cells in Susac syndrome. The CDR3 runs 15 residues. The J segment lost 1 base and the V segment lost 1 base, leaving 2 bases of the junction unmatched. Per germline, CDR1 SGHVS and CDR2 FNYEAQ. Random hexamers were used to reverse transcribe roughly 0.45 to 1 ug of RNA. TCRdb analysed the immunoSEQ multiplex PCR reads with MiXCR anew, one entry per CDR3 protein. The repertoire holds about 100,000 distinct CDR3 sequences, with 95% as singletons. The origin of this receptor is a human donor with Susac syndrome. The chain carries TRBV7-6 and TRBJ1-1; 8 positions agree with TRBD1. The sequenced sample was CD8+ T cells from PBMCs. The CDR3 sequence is CASSLVQGANTEAFF. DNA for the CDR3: TGTGCCAGCAGCTTAGTTCAGGGGGCGAACACTGAAGCTTTCTTT.